This T cell receptor beta chain was identified in a study of cytomegalovirus exposure and HLA in healthy donors. Sequencing was performed with immunoSEQ multiplex PCR; in TCRdb, only in-frame clones are kept and a portion is missing. Among about 150,000 clones listed, about 86% were seen once. CDR1 and CDR2 (germline): SGHTA, FQGNSA. The CDR3 contains 15 residues. V was clipped by 5 bases and J by 6 bases; unmatched bases: 6. The genes are TRBV7-2 and TRBJ1-6; TRBD1 agrees at 8 bases. The TCR originated in a human donor in good health. The sequenced sample consisted of PBMCs. CDR3 DNA sequence: TGTGCCAGCAGCGACCAGGGGGCGGGTAATTCACCCCTCCACTTT. Amino acid sequence: CASSDQGAGNSPLHF.